One sample yielded the 14 T cell receptor beta chains listed below, sequenced in a study of T cells expressing NK-cell markers. Using the 5' RACE reads, TCRdb records one entry per CDR3 protein without DNA. This sample's table has about 390,000 distinct CDR3 sequences. The sequencing sample was made of blood T cells: a sorted CD56 or NKG2C T cell subset, CD4+ or CD8+ T cells, or bulk PBMC T cells (not recorded which). The receptor source for this set is a woman between 45 and 60 years old in good health.

This chain links TRBV7-3 with TRBJ2-3; TCRdb names TRBD1, which stays unverified in the absence of DNA. CDR3 size: 15 residues. Germline V gene lookup returns CDR1 SGHTA and CDR2 FQGTGA. The CDR3 region is CASSWLPGSTDTQYF. Complete variable domain (other parts from reference TRBV7-3 and TRBJ2-3): GAGVSQTPSNKVTEKGKYVELRCDPISGHTALYWYRQSLGQGPEFLIYFQGTGAADDSGLPNDRFFAVRPEGSVSTLKIQRTERGDSAVYLCASSWLPGSTDTQYFGPGTRLTVL.

This chain connects TRBV4-1 to TRBJ1-6. CDR3 length: 14 amino acids. CDR1 and CDR2 from the germline V gene are MGHRA and YSYEKL. CDR3 loop: CASTPLAYNSPLHF.

The chain employs TRBV7-9 and TRBJ2-1; the TRBD1 assignment by TCRdb is unverifiable without DNA. This CDR3 spans 15 amino acids. The germline V gene encodes CDR1 SEHNR and CDR2 FQNEAQ (reference sequence). The CDR3 protein is CASSFGMSSYNEQFF.

The J gene is TRBJ2-6, the V gene TRBV11-2; the D call of TRBD1 rests on TCRdb alone, since no DNA is present to check it. Germline lookup yields CDR1 SGHAT and CDR2 FQNNGV. The CDR3 is made up of 17 amino acids. This CDR3 is CASSDGTTALGANVLTF. The full variable domain, rest sourced from reference TRBV11-2 and TRBJ2-6, is EAGVAQSPRYKIIEKRQSVAFWCNPISGHATLYWYQQILGQGPKLLIQFQNNGVVDDSQLPKDRFSAERLKGVDSTLKIQPAKLEDSAVYLCASSDGTTALGANVLTFGAGSRLTVL.

The chain joins TRBV27 to TRBJ2-1; absent DNA, TCRdb's TRBD1 call cannot be checked. Germline V lookup: CDR1 MNHEY, CDR2 SMNVEV (reference sequence). The length of the CDR3 is 15 residues. CDR3 region: CASSSNRDKLAEQFF.

The rearrangement joins TRBV5-6 to TRBJ2-7; no DNA is available, so the TRBD1 call from TCRdb remains unchecked. The CDR3 is made up of 15 amino acids. From germline, CDR1 is SGHDT and CDR2 YYEEEE. The CDR3 region is CASSLGPGVGYEQYF. Based on the CDR3 plus reference TRBV5-6 and TRBJ2-7, the full variable domain is DAGVTQSPTHLIKTRGQQVTLRCSPKSGHDTVSWYQQALGQGPQFIFQYYEEEERQRGNFPDRFSGHQFPNYSSELNVNALLLGDSALYLCASSLGPGVGYEQYFGPGTRLTVT.

The chain has TRBV29-1 and TRBJ1-2. CDR1 and CDR2 from the germline V gene are SQVTM and ANQGSEA. This CDR3 region has 14 residues. CDR3 residues: CSVAQRLANYGYTF.

The chain uses TRBV29-1 and TRBJ2-3; the D call from TCRdb, TRBD1, cannot be confirmed without DNA. This CDR3 is 15 amino acids long. CDR1 SQVTM and CDR2 ANQGSEA come from the germline V gene. The CDR3 reads CSVEAQDPSTDTQYF.

The chain combines TRBV5-1 with TRBJ2-5; TCRdb designates TRBD1, a call that cannot be tested without DNA. Per the germline V gene, CDR1 is SGHRS and CDR2 is YFSETQ. The CDR3 consists of 15 residues. The CDR3 sequence is CASSLEGGLGETQYF.

The genes are TRBV15 and TRBJ2-7. The CDR3 is 11 residues long. Germline CDR1 and CDR2: LNHNV and YYDKDF (reference sequence). CDR3 residues: CATSRGYEQYF. Complete variable domain (other parts from reference TRBV15 and TRBJ2-7): DAMVIQNPRYQVTQFGKPVTLSCSQTLNHNVMYWYQQKSSQAPKLLFHYYDKDFNNEADTPDNFQSRRPNTSFCFLDIRSPGLGDTAMYLCATSRGYEQYFGPGTRLTVT.

The V call is TRBV7-3, the J call TRBJ2-3. The CDR3 contains 14 residues. Germline assignment: CDR1 SGHTA and CDR2 FQGTGA. CDR3 sequence reads: CASSSRGLGDTQYF.

This chain joins TRBV10-3 and TRBJ2-7; TCRdb returns TRBD1, unconfirmable since there is no DNA. Germline lookup yields CDR1 ENHRY and CDR2 SYGVKD. The CDR3 has 13 residues. CDR3 loop: CAIVRDPRSEQYF.

The chain uses TRBV20-1 and TRBJ1-2; TCRdb indicates TRBD1, and absent DNA this call remains unverified. This CDR3 is built from 12 residues. Germline V lookup: CDR1 DFQATT, CDR2 SNEGSKA (reference sequence). The CDR3 sequence is CSAPTGTYGYTF.

The chain couples TRBV2 to TRBJ2-6; there is no DNA to check the TCRdb D call of TRBD1. CDR1 is SNHLY, CDR2 FYNNEI, per germline. This CDR3 is 15 amino acids long. The CDR3 sequence: CASCREASGANVLTF.